This T cell receptor beta chain derives from a study of radiotherapy plus CTLA-4 blockade in lung cancer (dated by TCRdb to 2017 to 2018). About the full investigation: Objective responses were observed in around 20% of enrolled patients, and disease control was achieved in 25% to 35%. The paper as a whole reports these results and caveats: TCR clones derived from tumors expanded in peripheral blood after treatment with radiotherapy and ipilimumab. Early dynamic changes in blood T cell clones, together with increased serum interferon-beta after radiation, were reported as the strongest predictors of response.

Libraries came from the immunoSEQ multiplex PCR assay. Entries here come from immuneACCESS through TCRdb and include only in-frame sequences with V and J called. Some clones fail to appear in such tables; in the studies checked, an unresolved V gene covers under half of the shortfall, and the cause of the remainder is unknown. The sample has roughly 110,000 clones on record, more than 70% of them singletons. The ten largest clonotypes hold around 2% of the sample. Inclusive of the bounding cysteine and phenylalanine, the CDR3 is 15 residues long. CDR3 DNA only is kept here, 45 bases in frame from base 1. Trimming costs V 2 bases and J 0 bases, and their ends lie 8 bases apart. The germline V gene specifies SGHVS as CDR1 and FQNEAQ as CDR2. Focal radiation therapy combined with CTLA-4 blockade (ipilimumab) was tested in patients with chemo-refractory metastatic non-small-cell lung cancer. For this clone: Its antigen is not yet known. The sample holds no much larger clone one base away, and base qualities are not on file.

The chain is encoded by TRBV7-8 joined to TRBJ1-3; TRBD1 is possibly the D segment (5 matching bases). The clonotype originates from a human donor with non-small cell lung cancer that progressed on radiotherapy plus ipilimumab. Some clones in this sample may be carry-over from other donors' samples. The source material was peripheral blood, sampled from a patient treated with radiotherapy plus ipilimumab. This receptor carries the CDR3 CASSLSGISGNTIYF. The DNA reads TGTGCCAGCAGCTTATCAGGGATCTCTGGAAACACCATATATTTT.